The clone carrying this T cell receptor (beta chain) appeared many times. Its antigen is not known. Germline assignment: CDR1 LGHDT and CDR2 YNNKEL (reference sequence). The CDR3 covers 16 residues. The germline V and J ends were trimmed by 0 bases and 5 bases, with 14 bases remaining between them. This sample was taken from a study of T cells in Graves' hyperthyroidism and ophthalmopathy. Study-level results: Ophthalmopathy was told apart from stable hyperthyroidism by a 13 V-J model. The model made its ophthalmopathy prediction, and onset followed a median approximately 6 months later. Most clonotypes expanded in the thyroid (above 0.001) were also present in blood.

Thyroid ultrasound, orbital computed tomography, clinical symptoms, and serum thyroxine and TRAb underpinned diagnoses. It was RNA transcripts that yielded the amplified TCR beta CDR3 regions. Initially, a first-round RT-PCR of the TCR CDR3 employed the HTBI primer set. TCRdb re-called the multiplex PCR reads with MiXCR, one entry per CDR3 protein. The sample lists approximately 600,000 distinct CDR3 sequences, 15% to 20% occurring once. This TCR was recovered from a young woman with Graves' hyperthyroidism. This chain uses TRBV3-1 with TRBJ1-5, with D maybe TRBD1 (6 bases). The sample comprised blood. The CDR3 coding sequence is TGTGCCAGCAGCCAAGATTCTCCAGGGGTCGATCAGCCCCAGCATTTT. Protein: CASSQDSPGVDQPQHF.